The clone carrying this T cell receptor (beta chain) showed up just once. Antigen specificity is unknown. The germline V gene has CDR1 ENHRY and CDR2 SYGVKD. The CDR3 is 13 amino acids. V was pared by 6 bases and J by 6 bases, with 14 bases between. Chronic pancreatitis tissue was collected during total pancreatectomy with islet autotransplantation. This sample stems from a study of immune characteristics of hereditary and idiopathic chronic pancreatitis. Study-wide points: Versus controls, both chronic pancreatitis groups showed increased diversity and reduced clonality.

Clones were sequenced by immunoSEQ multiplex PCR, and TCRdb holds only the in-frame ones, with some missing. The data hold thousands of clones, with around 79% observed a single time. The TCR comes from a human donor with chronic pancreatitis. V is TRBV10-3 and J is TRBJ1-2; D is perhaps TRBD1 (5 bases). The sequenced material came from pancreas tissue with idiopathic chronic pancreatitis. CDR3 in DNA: TGTGCCATCAGCCCCGGACGGGGGGATGGCTACACCTTC. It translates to CAISPGRGDGYTF.